This paragraph covers one T cell receptor beta chain sequence. Its antigen is unidentified. This CDR3 is built from 14 residues. After removal of 5 bases from V and 2 bases from J, the junction contained 5 bases not matched to a gene. The V gene's germline CDR1 is MNHNS and CDR2 SASEGT. The method was immunoSEQ multiplex PCR; TCRdb's version includes in-frame clones alone and lacks a portion of them. The repertoire has 9,000 to 9,500 clones, 85% to 90% of them found once; the top ten carry approximately 81%. The record originates from a study of STAT3 mutations in large granular lymphocyte leukemia. Background on the study: More than half of T-LGLL patients received immunosuppressive therapy. Whole-study results and caveats: Clonal expansion was inferred from other time points because no sample existed at each clone's first appearance. Some patients had dominant TCR clones larger than their STAT3 mutant burden. Every T-LGLL patient had at least one immunodominant TCRbeta clonotype. Persisting codominant clonotypes may have hidden a small pathogenic clone.

This chain joins TRBV6-1 and TRBJ1-2; TRBD1 aligns across 7 bases. The receptor comes from a man of 80 years or more with T-cell large granular lymphocyte leukemia. Some clones in this sample may be carry-over from other donors' samples. The sample consisted of peripheral blood mononuclear cells. As DNA, the CDR3 is TGTGCCAGCAGTAGGACAGGATCCAACTATGGCTACACCTTC. Translated: CASSRTGSNYGYTF.